The 30 T cell receptor beta chains given below trace back to one sample, sequenced in a study of OX40 agonist ivuxolimab in advanced cancers. Assay used: immunoSEQ multiplex PCR; TCRdb lists only in-frame clones, some missing. The profile shows about 37,000 clones, roughly nine tenths of them singletons. The source was CD4+ or CD8+ T cells sorted from blood, collected in a trial of the OX40 agonist ivuxolimab. These TCRs come from an adult with an advanced solid tumor such as melanoma, head and neck, liver or kidney cancer.

The chain recombines TRBV29-1 with TRBJ1-2; no clear D. There are 11 residues in the CDR3. Germline values: CDR1 SQVTM, CDR2 ANQGSEA. Trimming removed 5 bases at V and 8 bases at J, with 12 bases between. The DNA of the CDR3 is TGCAGCGTTCGGGCGGCTTACGGCTACACCTTC. Protein sequence: CSVRAAYGYTF.

The count of this clone is one. The chain recombines TRBV27 with TRBJ1-1; perhaps TRBD1 as D (6 bases). V lost 8 bases to trimming and J lost 2 bases, with 12 bases between them. Germline-derived CDR1 and CDR2 are MNHEY and SMNVEV (reference sequence). The CDR3 has 13 amino acids. CDR3 bases: TGTGCCAGCTTACAGGGAATCAACACTGAAGCTTTCTTT. Encoded protein: CASLQGINTEAFF.

The V call is TRBV5-1, the J call TRBJ1-1, with D unclear. The CDR3 has 12 residues. CDR1 SGHRS and CDR2 YFSETQ come from the germline V gene. The V and J ends lost 1 base and 4 bases respectively, with 5 bases between them. CDR3 bases: TGCGCCAGCAGCTTGCCAGGCACTGAAGCTTTCTTT. The encoded protein is CASSLPGTEAFF. Supplemented by reference TRBV5-1 and TRBJ1-1, the full variable domain reads KAGVTQTPRYLIKTRGQQVTLSCSPISGHRSVSWYQQTPGQGLQFLFEYFSETQRNKGNFPGRFSGRQFSNSRSEMNVSTLELGDSALYLCASSLPGTEAFFGQGTRLTVV.

This chain links TRBV6-1 with TRBJ1-6; D is undetermined. The germline gives CDR1 MNHNS, CDR2 SASEGT. The CDR3 runs to 15 residues. The V end lost 7 bases, the J end lost 6 bases, and 16 bases lay between the germline ends. CDR3 sequence reads: CASTPGRLPNSPLHF. CDR3 nucleotide sequence: TGTGCCAGCACACCAGGCAGGCTCCCTAATTCACCCCTCCACTTT.

The chain links TRBV7-9 to TRBJ1-1; D gene ambiguous. Looked up from germline, CDR1 is SEHNR and CDR2 is FQNEAQ (reference sequence). This CDR3 is 11 amino acids long. V was cut by 3 bases and J by 4 bases, with 3 bases left in between. CDR3 protein: CASSFGTEAFF. Here the CDR3 DNA reads TGTGCCAGCAGCTTCGGCACTGAAGCTTTCTTT. The entire variable domain, with the rest obtained from reference TRBV7-9 and TRBJ1-1, is as follows: DTGVSQNPRHKITKRGQNVTFRCDPISEHNRLYWYRQTLGQGPEFLTYFQNEAQLEKSRLLSDRFSAERPKGSFSTLEIQRTEQGDSAMYLCASSFGTEAFFGQGTRLTVV.

The V and J genes are TRBV9 and TRBJ2-7; 7 bases agree with TRBD2. Germline CDR1 and CDR2: SGDLS and YYNGEE. The length of the CDR3 is 14 residues. The junction had 4 bases not matched to a gene; V was cut back by 0 bases and J by 4 bases. CDR3 region: CASSVGGGGYEQYF. Written as DNA, the CDR3 is TGTGCCAGCAGCGTAGGCGGGGGAGGTTACGAGCAGTACTTC.

This chain links TRBV7-8 with TRBJ1-1; no reliable D call. The CDR3 is 14 amino acids. V lost 1 base and J lost 1, with 7 bases in between. The germline V gene has CDR1 SGHVS and CDR2 FQNEAQ. CDR3 sequence: CASSLVGPNTEAFF. The CDR3 bases are TGTGCCAGCAGCTTAGTCGGTCCGAACACTGAAGCTTTCTTT.

This rearrangement joins TRBV5-5 to TRBJ2-7; D gene uncertain. In germline, CDR1 is SGHKS, CDR2 YYEKEE (reference sequence). CDR3 length: 14 residues. Deletions cut 4 bases from V and 7 bases from J, with 18 bases between. The CDR3 DNA reads as TGTGCCAGCAGCCAGCCAATGGGTTCGGAAGAGCAGTACTTC. It is translated as CASSQPMGSEEQYF.

This rearrangement joins TRBV10-2 to TRBJ1-1, with D maybe TRBD1 (5 bases). V shed 1 base and J shed 4 bases, with 10 bases lying between them. CDR3 length: 14 residues. Germline V gene lookup returns CDR1 WSHSY and CDR2 SAAADI. In DNA, the CDR3 is TGCGCCAGCAGTGAGTTTCCGGGGACCACTGAAGCTTTCTTT. Translated: CASSEFPGTTEAFF.

CDR3 sequence (DNA): TGCAGTGCCCCCGATGGGAACTCAGCTTTCTTT. Its protein product is CSAPDGNSAFF. The V gene is TRBV20-1, the J gene TRBJ1-1; D is uncertain. Germline CDR1 is DFQATT and CDR2 is SNEGSKA (reference sequence). There are 11 residues in the CDR3. V lost 6 bases, J lost 10 bases, and 15 bases lay in between.

The V gene is TRBV11-2, the J gene TRBJ2-7; D possibly corresponds to TRBD1 (6 bases). With 4 bases removed from V and 3 bases from J, the gap between germline ends came to 10 bases. The CDR3 extends over 13 amino acids. CDR1 is SGHAT and CDR2 is FQNNGV in the germline V gene. The CDR3 here is CASSSGTNYEQYF. CDR3 DNA sequence: TGTGCCAGCAGCTCCGGGACAAACTACGAGCAGTACTTC.

The gene calls are TRBV5-5 and TRBJ2-7, with 7 bases matching TRBD1. CDR3 length equals 16 residues. The germline gives CDR1 SGHKS, CDR2 YYEKEE (reference sequence). V lost 2 bases to trimming and J lost 1 base; unmatched junction nucleotides: 9. The CDR3 DNA reads as TGTGCCAGCAGCTTCTCGGGACAGAGTGCTTCCTACGAGCAGTACTTC. Translated: CASSFSGQSASYEQYF.

The chain couples TRBV19 to TRBJ1-1; 7 nucleotides align to TRBD1. In germline, CDR1 is LNHDA, CDR2 SQIVND (reference sequence). The CDR3 sequence is 15 residues long. J gave up 3 bases and V 5 bases, and 9 bases lay outside the gene matches. CDR3 nucleotide sequence: TGTGCCAGTAGTCCGTACTCAGGGGGGGACACTGAAGCTTTCTTT. This translates into CASSPYSGGDTEAFF.

A single count supports this clone. A read error may account for a junction end that differs from germline. This sequence joins TRBV7-2 and TRBJ2-1, with 10 bases matching TRBD2. The CDR3 has 15 amino acids. The germline gives CDR1 SGHTA, CDR2 FQGNSA. The CDR3 region is CASSLAGDSYNEQFF. In nucleotides, the CDR3 is TGTGCCAGCAGCCTAGCGGGGGACTCCTACAATGAGCAGTTCTTC.

The gene calls are TRBV30 and TRBJ1-4, with D perhaps TRBD1 (6 bases). The length of the CDR3 is 14 residues. Looked up from germline, CDR1 is GTSNPN and CDR2 is SVGIG (reference sequence). Trimming removed 1 base from V and 6 bases from J, with 12 bases in between. The CDR3: CAWSAGARDEKLFF. The CDR3 coding sequence is TGTGCCTGGAGTGCGGGGGCGCGGGATGAAAAACTGTTTTTT.

The rearrangement uses TRBV5-5 and TRBJ1-1, with a tentative D call TRBD1 (5 bases). Germline V gene lookup returns CDR1 SGHKS and CDR2 YYEKEE (reference sequence). The V gene lost 0 bases and the J gene lost 4 bases, with 13 bases spanning the gap. The CDR3 spans 15 residues. The CDR3 region has the DNA TGTGCCAGCAGCTTGGGGGACGGCGTGAGCACTGAAGCTTTCTTT. This sequence encodes CASSLGDGVSTEAFF.

The chain carries TRBV27 and TRBJ2-1; 9 positions agree with TRBD2. Germline loops: CDR1 MNHEY, CDR2 SMNVEV (reference sequence). The length of the CDR3 is 16 residues. V was clipped by 3 bases and J by 8 bases; unmatched bases: 11. CDR3 bases: TGTGCCAGCAGTTTGTCTGCGGGGGGGCCGTTTGATGAGCAGTTCTTC. Its protein is CASSLSAGGPFDEQFF.

This chain uses TRBV27 with TRBJ1-3, with D unclear. This CDR3 is built from 15 residues. Germline CDR1 MNHEY, CDR2 SMNVEV (reference sequence). Trimming stripped 6 bases from V and 2 bases from J, with 14 bases between. CDR3 residues: CASSRKDGPGNTIYF. CDR3 DNA: TGTGCCAGCAGCCGAAAAGACGGGCCTGGAAACACCATATATTTT.

The V gene is TRBV5-1, the J gene TRBJ2-7; the match to TRBD1 covers 7 bases. This CDR3 has 16 amino acids. V was pared by 4 bases and J by 0 bases, with 10 bases of the junction left unmatched. From germline, CDR1 is SGHRS and CDR2 YFSETQ. The CDR3 here is CASSPLPGDSSYEQYF. Here the CDR3 DNA reads TGCGCCAGCAGCCCCTTACCCGGGGACAGCTCCTACGAGCAGTACTTC.

This clone was observed a single time. V usage is TRBV19 and J usage is TRBJ2-7; D not resolved. V was shortened by 4 bases and J by 3 bases, with 16 bases between the two germline ends. Germline-derived CDR1 and CDR2 are LNHDA and SQIVND (reference sequence). The CDR3 covers 15 residues. The CDR3 loop is CASSTPMSRDYEQYF. CDR3 nucleotide sequence: TGTGCCAGTAGTACTCCGATGAGTCGCGACTACGAGCAGTACTTC.

The gene calls are TRBV4-1 and TRBJ2-7; D is perhaps TRBD2 (6 bases). Trimming left V 0 bases short and J 3 bases short, with 9 bases between. This CDR3 is built from 14 residues. From germline, CDR1 is MGHRA and CDR2 YSYEKL. The CDR3 DNA sequence: TGCGCCAGCAGCCAAGATTGGGAGGACTACGAGCAGTACTTC. Amino acid sequence: CASSQDWEDYEQYF.

The rearrangement joins TRBV7-9 to TRBJ1-4, with 9 bases matching TRBD1. Trimming cost V 4 bases and J 14 bases; bases outside gene matches: 5. The CDR3 is 12 amino acids. Per the germline V gene, CDR1 is SEHNR and CDR2 is FQNEAQ (reference sequence). CDR3 region: CASSSGTGHLFF. In DNA form, the CDR3 reads TGTGCCAGCAGCTCGGGGACAGGGCACCTGTTTTTT.

This chain connects TRBV7-3 to TRBJ2-3, with 8 bases matching TRBD2. CDR3 length: 15 amino acids. Germline lookup yields CDR1 SGHTA and CDR2 FQGTGA. V gave up 5 bases and J gave up 6 bases; unmatched junction bases: 10. This chain's CDR3 is CASSPSGGKADTQYF. CDR3 nucleotide sequence: TGTGCCAGCAGCCCCTCGGGGGGGAAGGCGGATACGCAGTATTTT.

V and J are TRBV4-1 and TRBJ1-3, with no clear D. Trimming pared 0 bases from V and 0 bases from J, leaving 6 bases between. Germline V gene lookup returns CDR1 MGHRA and CDR2 YSYEKL. The CDR3 has 15 residues. CDR3 coding DNA: TGCGCCAGCAGCCAAGATCCAGACTCTGGAAACACCATATATTTT. It codes for CASSQDPDSGNTIYF.

The chain carries TRBV4-1 and TRBJ2-2; D not resolved. Per germline, CDR1 MGHRA and CDR2 YSYEKL. The CDR3 runs 13 residues. Trimming cost V 3 bases and J 5 bases, with 7 bases left between them. In nucleotides, the CDR3 is TGCGCCAGCAGCCAGGTGGTAACCGGGGAGCTGTTTTTT. Translating gives CASSQVVTGELFF.

The chain is built from TRBV27 and TRBJ2-7, with TRBD1 as a possible D gene (5 bases). Trimming stripped 2 bases from V and 3 bases from J, with 11 bases between. The V gene's germline CDR1 is MNHEY and CDR2 SMNVEV (reference sequence). This CDR3 contains 14 residues. CDR3 sequence reads: CASSLNPTVYEQYF. CDR3 coding DNA: TGTGCCAGCAGTTTAAACCCGACAGTCTACGAGCAGTACTTC.

The chain couples TRBV27 to TRBJ2-2; D is unresolved. Germline V gene data show CDR1 as MNHEY and CDR2 as SMNVEV (reference sequence). The CDR3 is 14 residues long. V lost 4 bases, J lost 8 bases, and 14 bases lay in between. This CDR3 reads CASSSSWGTGELFF. The CDR3 DNA is TGTGCCAGCAGTTCTTCATGGGGAACTGGGGAGCTGTTTTTT.

The chain combines TRBV7-9 with TRBJ1-2; D is ambiguous. Per germline, CDR1 SEHNR and CDR2 FQNEAQ (reference sequence). The ends were cut back, 1 base at V and 3 bases at J, with 9 bases in the middle. The CDR3 is 14 residues long. The CDR3 loop reads CASSLDNSYYGYTF. The CDR3 DNA reads as TGTGCCAGCAGCTTAGATAACAGCTACTATGGCTACACCTTC.

CDR3 residues: CASRPTGTINEKLFF. CDR3 nucleotide sequence: TGCGCCAGCAGGCCGACAGGGACAATTAATGAAAAACTGTTTTTT. The chain employs TRBV10-2 and TRBJ1-4; 7 bases align to TRBD1. With 6 bases clipped from V and 4 bases from J, the junction kept 8 bases outside the gene matches. The CDR3 has 15 residues. From germline, CDR1 is WSHSY and CDR2 SAAADI.

The chain joins TRBV5-6 to TRBJ2-7; 9 bases are a match to TRBD1. CDR1 SGHDT and CDR2 YYEEEE come from the germline V gene. CDR3 length: 15 amino acids. J gave up 3 bases and V 5 bases, and 9 bases lay outside the gene matches. The CDR3 DNA reads as TGTGCCAGCAGAGGGATGACAGGGGGGAACTACGAGCAGTACTTC. Translated, it gives CASRGMTGGNYEQYF.